The 21 T cell receptor beta chains in this list originate from one sample, sequenced in a study of patients and donors after allogeneic stem cell transplantation. TCRdb fed the RT-PCR reads into MiXCR, producing one record per CDR3 protein. Of approximately 410,000 distinct CDR3 sequences listed, around 16% are singletons. Material: blood, either unsorted or a sorted T cell fraction (not recorded which). Receptor source: a human donor who was either an allogeneic HSCT recipient or a stem cell or donor lymphocyte infusion donor (not recorded which). It is not recorded whose cells these are; they may come from a transplant donor.

This sequence joins TRBV4-1 and TRBJ2-7; 9 nucleotides agree with TRBD1. The CDR3 covers 15 residues. Germline assignment: CDR1 MGHRA and CDR2 YSYEKL. Trimming took 3 bases from V and 5 from J; bases not matched to a gene: 8. CDR3 sequence: CASSHRQGVGNEQYF. The CDR3 DNA follows: TGCGCCAGCAGCCACCGACAGGGGGTGGGAAACGAGCAGTACTTC.

The sample holds a few counts of this clonotype. The rearrangement joins TRBV5-1 to TRBJ2-3; 9 bases align to TRBD2. Germline assignment: CDR1 SGHRS and CDR2 YFSETQ. CDR3 length equals 18 residues. V lost 0 bases to trimming and J lost 0 bases; unmatched junction nucleotides: 8. In DNA form, the CDR3 reads TGCGCCAGCAGCTTGGGACCGGCGGGAGGGTCTAGCACAGATACGCAGTATTTT. Translated: CASSLGPAGGSSTDTQYF. Full variable domain (remainder filled in from reference TRBV5-1 and TRBJ2-3): KAGVTQTPRYLIKTRGQQVTLSCSPISGHRSVSWYQQTPGQGLQFLFEYFSETQRNKGNFPGRFSGRQFSNSRSEMNVSTLELGDSALYLCASSLGPAGGSSTDTQYFGPGTRLTVL.

In this sample, this clonotype turned up a few times. The chain links TRBV29-1 to TRBJ1-1, with 10 bases fitting TRBD1. In germline, CDR1 is SQVTM, CDR2 ANQGSEA. Losses at the gene ends were 7 bases for V and 3 bases for J; bases not matched to a gene: 14. CDR3 length: 16 residues. The CDR3 region has the DNA TGCAGCGCCCAAGGAGTGACAGGGGGCGCGGACACTGAAGCTTTCTTT. Translated: CSAQGVTGGADTEAFF.

This clonotype was found a few times. This CDR3 reads CASSQVGGATNEKLFF. CDR3 nucleotide sequence: TGCGCCAGCAGCCAGGTGGGAGGAGCAACTAATGAAAAACTGTTTTTT. The chain employs TRBV5-1 and TRBJ1-4; no reliable D call. The CDR3 consists of 16 residues. CDR1 SGHRS and CDR2 YFSETQ come from the germline V gene. Trimming took off 4 bases at V and 0 bases at J, with 13 bases between the two ends.

In its sample, this clonotype was seen many times. The chain uses TRBV3-1 and TRBJ2-5; 7 bases line up with TRBD1. The CDR3 is 15 amino acids. Looked up from germline, CDR1 is LGHDT and CDR2 is YNNKEL (reference sequence). V was pared by 0 bases and J by 5 bases, with 6 bases of the junction left unmatched. CDR3 bases: TGTGCCAGCAGCCAAGACGACAGGGTTTGGGAGACCCAGTACTTC. Amino acids: CASSQDDRVWETQYF.

V is TRBV7-9 and J is TRBJ2-3; 13 bases fit TRBD2. Germline V gene sequence: CDR1 SEHNR, CDR2 FQNEAQ (reference sequence). V gave up 5 bases and J gave up 3 bases; unmatched junction bases: 5. The CDR3 loop spans 16 amino acids. The CDR3 loop is CASSPGLAGDTDTQYF. The CDR3 DNA sequence: TGTGCCAGCAGCCCAGGACTAGCGGGAGATACAGATACGCAGTATTTT.

This clonotype was observed a few times. This chain links TRBV5-1 with TRBJ1-1; D may be TRBD1 (6 bases). Trimming removed 2 bases from V and 1 base from J, with 12 bases in between. Germline lookup yields CDR1 SGHRS and CDR2 YFSETQ. The CDR3 is 15 amino acids. As DNA, the CDR3 is TGCGCCAGCAGCTTCCCCGGGACAAAGAACACTGAAGCTTTCTTT. This codes for CASSFPGTKNTEAFF.

The chain is built from TRBV6-1 and TRBJ1-1, with a tentative D call TRBD1 (5 bases). Germline V gene data show CDR1 as MNHNS and CDR2 as SASEGT. The CDR3 has 10 residues. In nucleotides, the CDR3 is TGTGTAAGGGGTGACACTGAAGCTTTCTTT. Its protein is CVRGDTEAFF.

The J gene is TRBJ1-5, the V gene TRBV20-1; D is perhaps TRBD1 (5 bases). CDR3 size: 17 residues. Trimming shortened V by 6 bases and J by 3 bases, and 24 bases separated the two germline ends. Per germline, CDR1 DFQATT and CDR2 SNEGSKA (reference sequence). The CDR3 loop is CSARGVPTPGDNQPQHF. In DNA, the CDR3 is TGCAGTGCGCGCGGGGTTCCGACCCCGGGGGACAATCAGCCCCAGCATTTT.

The chain employs TRBV28 and TRBJ2-7, with D unresolved. Germline CDR1 and CDR2: MDHEN and SYDVKM. The CDR3 loop spans 14 amino acids. Trimming took off 2 bases at V and 6 bases at J, with 14 bases between the two ends. The CDR3 region is CASSLVGGVSEQYF. CDR3 nucleotide sequence: TGTGCCAGCAGTTTAGTCGGTGGGGTCAGCGAGCAGTACTTC. The full variable domain, rest sourced from reference TRBV28 and TRBJ2-7, is DVKVTQSSRYLVKRTGEKVFLECVQDMDHENMFWYRQDPGLGLRLIYFSYDVKMKEKGDIPEGYSVSREKKERFSLILESASTNQTSMYLCASSLVGGVSEQYFGPGTRLTVT.

This clonotype was picked up many times. V and J are TRBV24-1 and TRBJ2-5, with TRBD1 identical over 7 bases. The CDR3 spans 15 residues. The V segment lost 4 bases and the J segment 4 bases; nucleotides outside the gene matches: 8. The germline V gene encodes CDR1 KGHDR and CDR2 SFDVKD. CDR3 sequence: CATSDLRDSRETQYF. The CDR3, as DNA: TGTGCCACCAGTGACCTCCGGGACAGCCGAGAGACCCAGTACTTC.

This clonotype was detected many times. J is TRBJ1-1 and V is TRBV20-1; tentative D call: TRBD1 (5 bases). The germline CDR1 and CDR2 sequences are DFQATT and SNEGSKA (reference sequence). CDR3 length: 14 amino acids. V was cut by 3 bases and J by 6 bases, with 17 bases left in between. CDR3 amino acids: CSARGRWFMAEAFF. DNA of the CDR3: TGCAGTGCTAGGGGACGGTGGTTTATGGCTGAAGCTTTCTTT.

V usage is TRBV12-3 or TRBV12-4 and J usage is TRBJ2-1; perhaps TRBD1 as D (5 bases). V was shortened by 1 base and J by 15 bases, with 10 bases between the two germline ends. The CDR3 totals 11 residues. The CDR3 reads CASSLVGVGFF. CDR3 in DNA: TGTGCCAGCAGTTTAGTAGGGGTTGGGTTCTTC.

The V and J genes are TRBV20-1 and TRBJ2-7; no reliable D call. The germline V and J ends were trimmed by 1 base and 0 bases, with 7 bases remaining between them. The V gene's germline CDR1 is DFQATT and CDR2 SNEGSKA (reference sequence). The CDR3 runs 13 residues. CDR3 protein: CSARVSSSYEQYF. The DNA of the CDR3 is TGCAGTGCTAGAGTATCCAGCTCCTACGAGCAGTACTTC.

The table lists this clonotype with a few counts. The chain's CDR3 is CASSLRGQGGEQYF. In DNA form, the CDR3 reads TGTGCCAGCAGCTTAAGGGGACAGGGGGGCGAGCAGTACTTC. The V call is TRBV7-2, the J call TRBJ2-7; 11 positions agree with TRBD1. The CDR3 is 14 amino acids. Per the germline V gene, CDR1 is SGHTA and CDR2 is FQGNSA. After removal of 2 bases from V and 6 bases from J, the junction contained 3 bases not matched to a gene.

This CDR3 is CASSLEHRSQEQYF. CDR3 DNA: TGTGCCAGCAGCTTAGAGCACCGCTCGCAGGAGCAGTACTTC. The J gene is TRBJ2-7, the V gene TRBV7-9; D remains unclear. V lost 1 base and J 7 bases, leaving 14 bases between the germline ends. Per the germline V gene, CDR1 is SEHNR and CDR2 is FQNEAQ (reference sequence). CDR3 length: 14 residues.

This chain links TRBV6-1 with TRBJ1-5; no firm D call. Germline V CDR1 and CDR2: MNHNS, SASEGT. CDR3 length: 13 residues. Trimming left V 8 bases short and J 0 bases short, with 8 bases between. In DNA, the CDR3 is TGTGCCAGCGATAGGAATAGCAATCAGCCCCAGCATTTT. It codes for CASDRNSNQPQHF.

The rearrangement links TRBV3-1 to TRBJ2-1, with TRBD2 identical over 13 bases. V lost 1 base, J lost 3 bases, and 9 bases stayed unmatched. CDR1 LGHDT and CDR2 YNNKEL come from the germline V gene (reference sequence). The CDR3 spans 19 residues. Here the CDR3 reads CASSQGGLAGANFYNEQFF. The CDR3 region has the DNA TGTGCCAGCAGCCAAGGAGGACTAGCGGGAGCCAATTTCTACAATGAGCAGTTCTTC.

Many counts were recorded for this clonotype. This chain links TRBV6-2 or TRBV6-3 with TRBJ2-7; D is ambiguous. The germline V gene encodes CDR1 MNHEY and CDR2 SVGEGT. V gave up 5 bases and J gave up 3 bases, with 8 bases separating them. The CDR3 runs 12 residues. CDR3 nucleotide sequence: TGTGCCAGCAGTCAGAATAGCTACGAGCAGTACTTC. Translation gives CASSQNSYEQYF.

CDR3 bases: TGTGCCACCAGCCATGGGGGCAGAGGGAATCAGCCCCAGCATTTT. Its protein product is CATSHGGRGNQPQHF. The gene calls are TRBV24-1 and TRBJ1-5; perhaps TRBD1 as D (6 bases). CDR1 is KGHDR, CDR2 SFDVKD, per germline. V gave up 7 bases and J gave up 4 bases, with 16 bases separating them. The CDR3 sequence is 15 residues long.

The chain joins TRBV7-2 to TRBJ2-5; 11 positions match TRBD1. The CDR3 has 16 amino acids. Germline CDR1 and CDR2: SGHTA and FQGNSA. Trimming removed 4 bases from V and 6 bases from J; junction bases left unmatched: 10. CDR3 amino acids: CASSYRDRGGPKTQYF. The CDR3 nucleotides read TGTGCCAGCAGCTACCGGGACAGGGGGGGTCCCAAGACCCAGTACTTC. The whole variable domain, remainder taken from reference TRBV7-2 and TRBJ2-5, is GAGVSQSPSNKVTEKGKDVELRCDPISGHTALYWYRQSLGQGLEFLIYFQGNSAPDKSGLPSDRFSAERTGGSVSTLTIQRTQQEDSAVYLCASSYRDRGGPKTQYFGPGTRLLVL.